The following is a T cell receptor (beta chain) sequence with its context. Its target is not known. The data derive from a study of beta chain features in type 1 diabetes. Notes on the study in general: Among type 1 diabetes patients, VDJ junctions had fewer insertions and more deletions. All four CD4+ subsets from Type 1 diabetes patients carried moderately but significantly shorter TCRB CDR3s. The study found that naive, central memory and Treg TCRB repertoires appeared more similar in patients than in healthy donors.

The CDR3 loop spans 15 amino acids. V gave up 8 bases and J gave up 2 bases; unmatched junction bases: 6. Germline-derived CDR1 and CDR2 are PRHDT and FYEKMQ (reference sequence). The isolated RNA, all of it, was reverse transcribed, so expressed TCRB transcripts were what got sequenced. This table comes from immunoSEQ multiplex PCR, and its TCRdb copy is limited to in-frame clones, with some not included. The sample carries some 660,000 clones, roughly 13% recorded once. A CD45RO/CCR7/CD25/CD127/CD95/CD27 panel sorted naive, central memory, regulatory and stem cell-like memory CD4+ cells. The sequenced sample was naive CD4+ T cells from blood. This receptor was obtained from a man between 18 and 29 years old with type 1 diabetes. The chain combines TRBV13 with TRBJ2-2, with TRBD2 identical over 9 bases. The CDR3 DNA reads TGTGCCAGCTGCCGGACTAGCGCTAACACCGGGGAGCTGTTTTTT. Its protein is CASCRTSANTGELFF.